This T cell receptor beta chain was sequenced during a study of blood T cell repertoires in COVID-19. Study-level background: T cells, B-cell-depleted T cells, or PBMCs supplied cDNA or gDNA.

CDR3 length equals 15 residues. V was pared by 5 bases and J by 9 bases, with 10 bases of the junction left unmatched. Germline loops: CDR1 SGHAT, CDR2 FQNNGV. Those enrolled, adults aged roughly 18 to 100 years, came from some 25 US areas. Cohorts were determined from participant-reported clinical history. Recovered status in Cohort 3 required two negative PCRs, clearance, or symptom resolution. TCRdb's table, derived via immunoSEQ multiplex PCR, lists solely in-frame clones and lacks some. This sample yields 250,000 to 400,000 clones, of which 80% to 90% are seen a single time; under 5.5% belongs to the top ten.

The TCR comes from a woman aged 25-40 years who had recovered from COVID-19. What was sequenced was PBMCs or T cells enriched from blood (not recorded which). This chain connects TRBV11-2 to TRBJ1-6; TRBD1 matches at 7 bases. CDR3 sequence: CASSLRQGRSSPLHF. CDR3 DNA: TGTGCCAGCAGCCTAAGACAGGGTAGAAGTTCACCCCTCCACTTT. The full variable domain, completed using reference TRBV11-2 and TRBJ1-6, is EAGVAQSPRYKIIEKRQSVAFWCNPISGHATLYWYQQILGQGPKLLIQFQNNGVVDDSQLPKDRFSAERLKGVDSTLKIQPAKLEDSAVYLCASSLRQGRSSPLHFGNGTRLTVT.